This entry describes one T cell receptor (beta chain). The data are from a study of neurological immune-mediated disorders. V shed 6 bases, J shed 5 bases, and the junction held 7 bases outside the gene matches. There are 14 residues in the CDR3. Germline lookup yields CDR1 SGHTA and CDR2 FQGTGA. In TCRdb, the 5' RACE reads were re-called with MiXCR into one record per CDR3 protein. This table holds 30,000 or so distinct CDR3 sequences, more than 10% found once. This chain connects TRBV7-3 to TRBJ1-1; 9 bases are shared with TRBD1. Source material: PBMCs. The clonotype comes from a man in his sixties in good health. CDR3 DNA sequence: TGTGCCAGCAGAGTTACAGGGGGCATTACTGAAGCTTTCTTT. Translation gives CASRVTGGITEAFF.